These T cell receptor beta chains were read from a single sample in a study of glioma-infiltrating T cells after dendritic cell vaccination. Generated by immunoSEQ multiplex PCR, the TCRdb table keeps only in-frame clones and is missing some. The data contain around 32,000 clones, 90% of them singletons. The source material was blood, sampled before dendritic cell vaccination. The origin of the receptors is a human donor with glioblastoma. CDR3s include the opening cysteine and the closing phenylalanine or tryptophan. The order of the fields is V gene, clone size, J gene, CDR3 protein. The size of a clone is reported for some rows only, either as once, few or many, or as a class for expanded clones.

v_call: TRBV6-6
clone_size: -
j_call: TRBJ1-2
cdr3_aa: CASTPRQVANYGYTF

v_call: TRBV10-2
clone_size: -
j_call: TRBJ2-7
cdr3_aa: CASSLRGYSYEQYF

v_call: TRBV7-2
clone_size: -
j_call: TRBJ1-2
cdr3_aa: CASSPSGGYGYTF

v_call: TRBV6-5
clone_size: -
j_call: TRBJ1-2
cdr3_aa: CASRQTGDRGYTF

v_call: TRBV6-5
clone_size: -
j_call: TRBJ1-2
cdr3_aa: CASRDGQGLSYGYTF

v_call: TRBV18
clone_size: -
j_call: TRBJ1-1
cdr3_aa: CASSPQTSRGEAFF

v_call: TRBV25-1
clone_size: -
j_call: TRBJ2-7
cdr3_aa: CASSPDSARQYF

v_call: TRBV5-5
clone_size: -
j_call: TRBJ2-5
cdr3_aa: CASSPRTAQETQYF

v_call: TRBV7-8
clone_size: -
j_call: TRBJ1-5
cdr3_aa: CASSLGTGHSNQPQHF

v_call: TRBV5-1
clone_size: -
j_call: TRBJ2-2
cdr3_aa: CASNPGFDTGELFF

v_call: TRBV5-6
clone_size: -
j_call: TRBJ2-3
cdr3_aa: CASSLEAATDTQYF

v_call: TRBV10-3
clone_size: -
j_call: TRBJ2-7
cdr3_aa: CAISLTGAENEQYF

v_call: TRBV4-1
clone_size: -
j_call: TRBJ2-3
cdr3_aa: CASSQEGVRPGGDTQYF

v_call: TRBV23-1
clone_size: -
j_call: TRBJ2-1
cdr3_aa: CASSQLWTGVYYNEQFF

v_call: TRBV5-4
clone_size: -
j_call: TRBJ1-1
cdr3_aa: CASSLVQHEAFF

v_call: TRBV4-1
clone_size: -
j_call: TRBJ2-3
cdr3_aa: CASSQEASGGALRTQYF

v_call: TRBV11-2
clone_size: -
j_call: TRBJ2-7
cdr3_aa: CASSLLGQGIYEQYF

v_call: TRBV4-1
clone_size: -
j_call: TRBJ1-5
cdr3_aa: CASSQGRVDSNQPQHF

v_call: TRBV5-5
clone_size: -
j_call: TRBJ1-5
cdr3_aa: CASSLLGTGGFNQPQHF

v_call: TRBV5-4
clone_size: -
j_call: -
cdr3_aa: CASSLAGVGSYEQYF

v_call: TRBV7-2
clone_size: -
j_call: TRBJ2-7
cdr3_aa: CASSLAESGGGSYEQYF

v_call: TRBV7-2
clone_size: -
j_call: TRBJ2-5
cdr3_aa: CASSLARAGGETQYF

v_call: TRBV9
clone_size: -
j_call: TRBJ2-5
cdr3_aa: CASSVPLAGGPWVETQYF

v_call: TRBV4-1
clone_size: -
j_call: TRBJ1-5
cdr3_aa: CASSQDLRQPQHF

v_call: TRBV7-1
clone_size: few
j_call: TRBJ1-5
cdr3_aa: CASSQYRGGNQPQHF

v_call: TRBV27
clone_size: -
j_call: TRBJ2-3
cdr3_aa: CASSSRVPNTQYF

v_call: TRBV7-9
clone_size: -
j_call: TRBJ2-5
cdr3_aa: CASSPWGGLQETQYF